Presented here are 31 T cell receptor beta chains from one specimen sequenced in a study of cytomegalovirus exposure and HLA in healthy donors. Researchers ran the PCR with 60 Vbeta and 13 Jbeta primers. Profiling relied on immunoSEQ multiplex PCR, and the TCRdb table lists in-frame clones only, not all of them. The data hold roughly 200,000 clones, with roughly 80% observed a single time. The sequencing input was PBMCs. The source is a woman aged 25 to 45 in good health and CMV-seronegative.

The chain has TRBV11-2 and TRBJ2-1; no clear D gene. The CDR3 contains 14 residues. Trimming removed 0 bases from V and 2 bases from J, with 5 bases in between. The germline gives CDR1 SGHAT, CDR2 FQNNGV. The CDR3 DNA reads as TGTGCCAGCAGCTTAGATCGTACCTACAATGAGCAGTTCTTC. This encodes CASSLDRTYNEQFF.

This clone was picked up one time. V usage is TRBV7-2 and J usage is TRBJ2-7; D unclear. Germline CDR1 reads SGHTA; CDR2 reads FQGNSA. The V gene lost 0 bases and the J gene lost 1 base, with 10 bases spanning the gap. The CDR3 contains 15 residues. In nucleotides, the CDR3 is TGTGCCAGCAGCTTAGCCGGCTCAGCGTCCTACGAGCAGTACTTC. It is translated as CASSLAGSASYEQYF.

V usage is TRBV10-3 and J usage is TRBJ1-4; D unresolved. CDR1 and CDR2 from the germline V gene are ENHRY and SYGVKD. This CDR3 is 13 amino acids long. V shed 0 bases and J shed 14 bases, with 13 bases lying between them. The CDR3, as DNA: TGTGCCATCAGTGAGTCTGGATCGGTGAGGCTGTTTTTT. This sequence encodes CAISESGSVRLFF.

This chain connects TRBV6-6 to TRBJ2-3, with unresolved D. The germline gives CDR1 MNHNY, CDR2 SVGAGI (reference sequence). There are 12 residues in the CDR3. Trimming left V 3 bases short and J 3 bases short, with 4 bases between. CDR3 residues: CASSYQTDTQYF. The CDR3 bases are TGTGCCAGCAGTTATCAGACAGATACGCAGTATTTT.

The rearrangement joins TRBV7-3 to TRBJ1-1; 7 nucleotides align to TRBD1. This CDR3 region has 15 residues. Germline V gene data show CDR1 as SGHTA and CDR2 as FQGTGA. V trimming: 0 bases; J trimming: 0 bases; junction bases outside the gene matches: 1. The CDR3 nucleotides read TGTGCCAGCAGCTTAACGGGACAGTTGAACACTGAAGCTTTCTTT. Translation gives CASSLTGQLNTEAFF.

CDR3 loop: CASSTGTGAGEQFF. CDR3 coding DNA: TGTGCCAGCAGTACCGGGACAGGGGCGGGAGAGCAGTTCTTC. The rearrangement joins TRBV28 to TRBJ2-1; 10 bases fit TRBD1. V dropped 5 bases and J dropped 10; count of bases not matched to a gene: 8. This CDR3 has 14 residues. Germline CDR1 MDHEN, CDR2 SYDVKM.

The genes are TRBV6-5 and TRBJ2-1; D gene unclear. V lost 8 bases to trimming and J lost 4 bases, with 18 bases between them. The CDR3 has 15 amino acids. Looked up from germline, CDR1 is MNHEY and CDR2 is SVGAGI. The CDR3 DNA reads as TGTGCCAGCCGGTCGCACACCGGGTCATACAATGAGCAGTTCTTC. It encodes CASRSHTGSYNEQFF.

CDR3 DNA sequence: TGTGCCAGTAGTATACTAGCGGGACACTACGAGCAGTACTTC. Its translation: CASSILAGHYEQYF. The rearrangement joins TRBV19 to TRBJ2-7, with 9 bases aligning to TRBD2. With 2 bases clipped from V and 3 bases from J, the junction kept 2 bases outside the gene matches. Per the germline V gene, CDR1 is LNHDA and CDR2 is SQIVND (reference sequence). The CDR3 loop spans 14 amino acids.

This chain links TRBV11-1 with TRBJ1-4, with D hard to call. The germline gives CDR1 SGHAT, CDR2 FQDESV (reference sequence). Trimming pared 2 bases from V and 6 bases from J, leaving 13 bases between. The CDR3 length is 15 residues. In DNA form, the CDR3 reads TGTGCCAGCAGCTTAAGAGGGAGAAGGGATGAAAAACTGTTTTTT. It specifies CASSLRGRRDEKLFF.

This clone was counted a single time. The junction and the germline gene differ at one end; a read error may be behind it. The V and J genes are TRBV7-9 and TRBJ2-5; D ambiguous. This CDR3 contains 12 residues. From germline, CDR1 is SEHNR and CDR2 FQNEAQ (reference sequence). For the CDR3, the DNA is TGTTCCAGCAGCTTAGCAGCAGAGACCCAGTACTTC. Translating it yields CSSSLAAETQYF.

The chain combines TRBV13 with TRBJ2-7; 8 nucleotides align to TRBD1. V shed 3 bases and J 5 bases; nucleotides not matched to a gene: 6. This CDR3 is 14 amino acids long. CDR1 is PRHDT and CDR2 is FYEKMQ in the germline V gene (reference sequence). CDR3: CASSLGTGGHEQYF. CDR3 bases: TGTGCCAGCAGCTTGGGGACAGGCGGTCACGAGCAGTACTTC.

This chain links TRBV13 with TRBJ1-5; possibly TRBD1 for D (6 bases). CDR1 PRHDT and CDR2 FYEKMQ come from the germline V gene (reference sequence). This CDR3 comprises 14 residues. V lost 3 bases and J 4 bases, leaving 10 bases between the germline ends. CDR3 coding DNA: TGTGCCAGCAGCTTTCGGGGGGCAAATCAGCCCCAGCATTTT. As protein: CASSFRGANQPQHF.

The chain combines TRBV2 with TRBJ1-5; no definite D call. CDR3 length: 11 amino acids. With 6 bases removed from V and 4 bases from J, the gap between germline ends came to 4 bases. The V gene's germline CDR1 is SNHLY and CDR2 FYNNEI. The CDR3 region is CASSLNQPQHF. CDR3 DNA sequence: TGTGCCAGCAGCCTTAATCAGCCCCAGCATTTT. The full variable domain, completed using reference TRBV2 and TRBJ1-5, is EPEVTQTPSHQVTQMGQEVILRCVPISNHLYFYWYRQILGQKVEFLVSFYNNEISEKSEIFDDQFSVERPDGSNFTLKIRSTKLEDSAMYFCASSLNQPQHFGDGTRLSIL.

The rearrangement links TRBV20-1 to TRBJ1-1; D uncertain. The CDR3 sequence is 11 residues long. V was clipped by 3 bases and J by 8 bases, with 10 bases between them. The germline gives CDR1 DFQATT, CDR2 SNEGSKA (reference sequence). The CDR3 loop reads CSASRRSEAFF. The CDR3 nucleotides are TGCAGTGCTAGCCGGAGGTCAGAAGCTTTCTTT.

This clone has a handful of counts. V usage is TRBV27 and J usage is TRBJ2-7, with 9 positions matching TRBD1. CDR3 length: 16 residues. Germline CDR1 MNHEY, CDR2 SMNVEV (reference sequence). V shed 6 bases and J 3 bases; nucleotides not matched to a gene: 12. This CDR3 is CASSSAPKDRGYEQYF. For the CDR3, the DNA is TGTGCCAGCAGCTCCGCCCCAAAGGACAGGGGCTACGAGCAGTACTTC.

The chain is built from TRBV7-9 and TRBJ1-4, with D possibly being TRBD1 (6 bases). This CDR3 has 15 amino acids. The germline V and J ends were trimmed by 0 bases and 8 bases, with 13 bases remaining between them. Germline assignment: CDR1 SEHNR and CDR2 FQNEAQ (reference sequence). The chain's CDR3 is CASSLAGEGGEKLFF. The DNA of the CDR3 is TGTGCCAGCAGCTTAGCGGGGGAAGGGGGAGAAAAACTGTTTTTT.

CDR3: CASSFQAGGTDTQYF. DNA of the CDR3: TGTGCCAGCAGTTTTCAGGCGGGAGGGACCGATACGCAGTATTTT. The rearrangement joins TRBV27 to TRBJ2-3; 9 nucleotides match TRBD2. After removal of 3 bases from V and 6 bases from J, the junction contained 7 bases not matched to a gene. This CDR3 comprises 15 residues. The germline CDR1 and CDR2 sequences are MNHEY and SMNVEV (reference sequence).

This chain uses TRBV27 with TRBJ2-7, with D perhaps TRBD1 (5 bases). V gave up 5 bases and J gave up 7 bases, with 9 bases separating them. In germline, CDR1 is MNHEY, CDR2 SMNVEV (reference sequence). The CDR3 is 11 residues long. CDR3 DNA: TGTGCCAGCAGTCCGCGACAGGAGCAGTACTTC. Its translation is CASSPRQEQYF.

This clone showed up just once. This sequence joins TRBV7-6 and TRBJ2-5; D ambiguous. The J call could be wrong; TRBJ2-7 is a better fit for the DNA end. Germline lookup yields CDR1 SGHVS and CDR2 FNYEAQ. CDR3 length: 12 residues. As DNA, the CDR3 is TGTGCCAGCAGCTTAGCCCGCGGCGAGCAGTACTTC. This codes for CASSLARGEQYF.

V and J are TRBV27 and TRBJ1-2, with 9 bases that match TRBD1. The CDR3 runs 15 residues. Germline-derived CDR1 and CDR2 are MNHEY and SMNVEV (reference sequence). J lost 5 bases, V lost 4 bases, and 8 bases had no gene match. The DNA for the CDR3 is TGTGCCAGCAGTTCCAACAGGGGGCTGGGATATGGCTACACCTTC. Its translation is CASSSNRGLGYGYTF.

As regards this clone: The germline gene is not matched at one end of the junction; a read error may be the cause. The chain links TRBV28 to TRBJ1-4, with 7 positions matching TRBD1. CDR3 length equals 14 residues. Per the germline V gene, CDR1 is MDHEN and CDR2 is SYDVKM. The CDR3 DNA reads TGTGCCAGCAGTTTATTCACAGGGGTAATCGGGGCCTCTTTT. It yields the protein CASSLFTGVIGASF.

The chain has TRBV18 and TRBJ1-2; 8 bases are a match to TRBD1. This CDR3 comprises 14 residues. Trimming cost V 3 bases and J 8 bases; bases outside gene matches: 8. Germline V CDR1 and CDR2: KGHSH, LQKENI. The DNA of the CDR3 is TGTGCCAGCTCACCTCGTACGGACAGGGCAGGCTACACCTTC. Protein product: CASSPRTDRAGYTF.

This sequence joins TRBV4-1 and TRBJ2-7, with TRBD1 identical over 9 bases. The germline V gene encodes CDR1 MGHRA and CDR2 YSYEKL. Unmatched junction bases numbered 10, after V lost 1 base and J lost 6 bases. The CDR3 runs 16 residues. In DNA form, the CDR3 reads TGCGCCAGCAGCCAAGGAAGGGGACAGGGACGGGTCGAGCAGTACTTC. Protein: CASSQGRGQGRVEQYF.

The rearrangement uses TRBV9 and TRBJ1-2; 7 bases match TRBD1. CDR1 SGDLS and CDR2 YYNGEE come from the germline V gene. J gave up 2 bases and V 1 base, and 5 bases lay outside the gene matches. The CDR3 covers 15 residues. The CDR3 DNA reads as TGTGCCAGCAGCGTATACTCGGGACAGAACTATGGCTACACCTTC. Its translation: CASSVYSGQNYGYTF.

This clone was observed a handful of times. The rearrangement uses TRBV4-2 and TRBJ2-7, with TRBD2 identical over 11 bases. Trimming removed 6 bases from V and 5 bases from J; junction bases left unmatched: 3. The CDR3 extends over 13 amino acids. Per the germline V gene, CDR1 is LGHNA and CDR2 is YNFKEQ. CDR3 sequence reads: CASRLAGGDEQYF. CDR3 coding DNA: TGTGCCAGCAGATTAGCGGGAGGGGACGAGCAGTACTTC.

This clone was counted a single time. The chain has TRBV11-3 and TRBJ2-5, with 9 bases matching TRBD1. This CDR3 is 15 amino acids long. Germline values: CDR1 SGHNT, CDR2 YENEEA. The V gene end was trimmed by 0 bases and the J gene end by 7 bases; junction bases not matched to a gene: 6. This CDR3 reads CASSLDSGTGRTQYF. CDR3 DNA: TGTGCCAGCAGCTTAGATAGTGGGACAGGGAGGACCCAGTACTTC. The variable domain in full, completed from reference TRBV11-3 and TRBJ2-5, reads EAGVVQSPRYKIIEKKQPVAFWCNPISGHNTLYWYLQNLGQGPELLIRYENEEAVDDSQLPKDRFSAERLKGVDSTLKIQPAELGDSAVYLCASSLDSGTGRTQYFGPGTRLLVL.

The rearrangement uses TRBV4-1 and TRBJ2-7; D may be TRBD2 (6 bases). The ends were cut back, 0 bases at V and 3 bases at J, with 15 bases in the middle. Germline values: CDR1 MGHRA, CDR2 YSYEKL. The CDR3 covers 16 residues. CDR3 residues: CASSQEVASVYYEQYF. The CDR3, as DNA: TGCGCCAGCAGCCAAGAAGTCGCTAGCGTATACTACGAGCAGTACTTC.

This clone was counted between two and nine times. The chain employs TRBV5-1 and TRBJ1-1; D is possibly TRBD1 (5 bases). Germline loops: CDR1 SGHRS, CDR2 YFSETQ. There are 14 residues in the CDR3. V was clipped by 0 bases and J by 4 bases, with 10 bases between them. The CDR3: CASSLEGIGTEAFF. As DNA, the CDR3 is TGCGCCAGCAGCTTGGAGGGGATAGGCACTGAAGCTTTCTTT.

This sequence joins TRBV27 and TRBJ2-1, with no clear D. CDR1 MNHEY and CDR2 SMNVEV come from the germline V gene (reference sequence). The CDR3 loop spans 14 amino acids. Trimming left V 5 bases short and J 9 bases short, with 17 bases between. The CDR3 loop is CASSPSLKSGEQFF. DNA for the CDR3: TGTGCCAGCAGTCCATCGTTAAAGTCGGGTGAGCAGTTCTTC.

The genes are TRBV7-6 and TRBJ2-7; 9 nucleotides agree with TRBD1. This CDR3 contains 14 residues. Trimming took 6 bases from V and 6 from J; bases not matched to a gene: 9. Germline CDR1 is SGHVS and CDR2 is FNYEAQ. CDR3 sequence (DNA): TGTGCCAGCAGTTCTACCGGGACAGGGCCCGAGCAGTACTTC. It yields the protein CASSSTGTGPEQYF.

Written as DNA, the CDR3 is TGTGCCAGCAGTTGGGAGGGGGGCCTCTACGAGCAGTACTTC. Residues: CASSWEGGLYEQYF. The V gene is TRBV7-2, the J gene TRBJ2-7, with D tentatively TRBD2 (7 bases). Trimming removed 6 bases at V and 3 bases at J, with 15 bases between. The CDR3 runs to 14 residues. CDR1 and CDR2 from the germline V gene are SGHTA and FQGNSA.